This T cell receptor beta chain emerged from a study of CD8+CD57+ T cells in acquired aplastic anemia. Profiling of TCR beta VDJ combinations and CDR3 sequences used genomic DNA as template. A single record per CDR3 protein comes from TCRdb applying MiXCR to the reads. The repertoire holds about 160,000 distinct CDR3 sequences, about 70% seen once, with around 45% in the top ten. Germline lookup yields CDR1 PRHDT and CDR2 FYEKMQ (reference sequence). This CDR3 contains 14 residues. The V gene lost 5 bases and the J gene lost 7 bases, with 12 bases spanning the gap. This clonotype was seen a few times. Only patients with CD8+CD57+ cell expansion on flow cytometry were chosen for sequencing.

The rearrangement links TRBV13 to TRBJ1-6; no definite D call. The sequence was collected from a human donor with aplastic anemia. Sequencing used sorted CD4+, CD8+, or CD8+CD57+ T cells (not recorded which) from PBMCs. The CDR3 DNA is TGTGCCAGCAGCCTCTCGGCGGAGAATTCACCCCTCCACTTT. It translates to CASSLSAENSPLHF.